This T cell receptor (beta chain) is drawn from a study of blood T cells in healthy people across ages. Study-level results: As naive T cell percentage varied, TCR beta diversity correlated strongly with it. Any conclusive comparison of naive versus antigen-experienced cells was prevented by using unsorted PBMCs.

Concerning this clonotype: Its antigen is undetermined.

With a J-beta primer mix and a sample-barcoded 5' primer, a second PCR ran 7 to 11 cycles. Each TCR beta cDNA got a 12-nucleotide random molecular identifier. One entry per CDR3 protein results from TCRdb running MiXCR on the 5' RACE reads. The top ten clones hold approximately 15% of a sample with some 640,000 distinct CDR3 sequences, about 30% of them seen once. PBMCs, at least 6.5 million per sample, were isolated. CDR3 length: 13 amino acids. CDR1 is MNHEY, CDR2 SVGAGI, per germline. Trimming cost V 7 bases and J 6 bases, with 15 bases left between them. The chain links TRBV6-5 to TRBJ1-1, with D perhaps matching TRBD1 (6 bases). What was sequenced was blood. This clonotype was sampled from a woman older than 75 in good health. The CDR3 region is CASIRAGGPEAFF. CDR3 DNA: TGTGCCAGCATCCGAGCTGGGGGCCCTGAAGCTTTCTTT.